This TCR beta chain was found in a study of blood T cell repertoires in COVID-19 (dated by TCRdb to between 2020 and 2021). The study in broad terms: Samples covering the acute and convalescent phases of COVID-19 were provided by collaborators in the United States, Italy and Spain. Sample metadata almost always included a de-identified subject ID, COVID-19 status, age in years and sex. Samples were obtained from the ongoing ImmuneRACE study (first 160 participants) and from 1,254 subjects provided by 6 global collaborators. Subjects who had been exposed to COVID-19, were actively infected with it, or had recovered from it provided the deeply sampled blood TCRbeta repertoires that made up the dataset. The material from the prospective study consisted of cDNA or gDNA derived from T cells, B-cell-depleted T cells, or PBMCs. A freely available public database, intended as a resource for researchers studying the immune response to SARS-CoV-2, is where the repertoires were released. Where available, HLA class I and class II types were obtained from metadata supplied by the sample provider rather than from assay-based typing. General study outcomes and caveats: Clinical and demographic metadata were provided uncurated, with the amount varying by source and participant.

In its sample, this clone was seen a few times. Its cognate antigen has yet to be identified. An end of the junction differs from the germline gene, which may be a read error. The immunoSEQ Assay, a bias-controlled multiplex PCR, was used to amplify TCRbeta CDR3 regions from genomic DNA. In the original analysis: Within the assay, amplification of reference gene primers was used to estimate how many nucleated cells each sample contained. Sequence reads were collapsed and filtered to measure the absolute abundance of every unique TCRbeta CDR3 rearrangement. For each sample, productive Simpson clonality was calculated by taking the square root of Simpson's diversity index across productive rearrangements. The source is immuneACCESS, and TCRdb retained only in-frame sequences with V and J called. Part of the clones is not carried over; for the studies checked, unresolved V genes explain less than half of this, and the remainder is unexplained. The V and J calls and clone size were taken over from that table, and D and trimming were inferred from the DNA. Counted in this sample were over 200,000 clones; about 90% of them appeared once. Clones ranked in the top ten supply less than 3.5% of the sample.

The collaborating institutions used their own protocols to collect whole blood in K2EDTA tubes. Collaborator samples were shipped for TCRbeta analysis as frozen whole blood, isolated PBMCs, or DNA extracted from either sample type. Taken from the germline V gene (reference sequence), the CDR1 and CDR2 loops are LNHDA and SQIVND. The CDR3 runs 15 residues from the cysteine to the phenylalanine. CDR3 DNA only is kept here, 45 bases in frame from base 1. Sequenced input: peripheral blood. The rearranged segments are TRBV19 and TRBJ1-1, and possibly TRBD1, on 5 matching bases. This receptor was taken from a woman in her fifties or sixties with acute or convalescent COVID-19. The DNA sequence is given as TGTGCCAGTAGCATCCAAACTTCAGGGAACCCTGAAGCTTTCTTT. This sequence encodes CASSIQTSGNPEAFF.